The rows below give T cell receptor beta chains drawn from one sample of a study of blood T cell repertoires in COVID-19. Profiled with immunoSEQ multiplex PCR; TCRdb holds only in-frame clones, not every one. Among around 400,000 clones listed, roughly 86% were seen once. Source material: peripheral blood. Receptors were obtained from a woman aged 60-75 years with COVID-19, enrolled during active disease. Each CDR3 is given with its conserved first and last residue. D genes are given only for firm matches. Clone size is not always given. Where it is, it says once, few, many or a class for expanded clones.

CDR3	DNA	size	length	V	J	D
CASSNMLEQFF	TGTGCCAGTAGCAACATGCTTGAGCAGTTCTTC	NA	11	TRBV19	TRBJ2-1	NA
CASSLLGQGAPRYTF	TGTGCCAGCAGCTTGCTGGGACAGGGGGCGCCTCGCTACACCTTC	NA	15	TRBV5-6	TRBJ1-2	TRBD1
CASSKTSGGTSTDTQYF	TGTGCCAGTAGTAAGACTAGCGGGGGGACTAGCACAGATACGCAGTATTTT	once	17	TRBV19	TRBJ2-3	TRBD2
CATSTKRSGANVLTF	TGTGCCACCAGCACGAAGCGCTCTGGGGCCAACGTCCTGACTTTC	NA	15	TRBV15	TRBJ2-6	NA
CAISLAPGETEAFF	TGTGCCATCAGTCTAGCCCCGGGAGAGACTGAAGCTTTCTTT	NA	14	TRBV10-3	TRBJ1-1	NA
CASSQDREMVSSTDTQYF	TGCGCCAGCAGCCAAGATAGGGAGATGGTATCCAGCACAGATACGCAGTATTTT	NA	18	TRBV4-1	TRBJ2-3	NA
CASSEYQGLAGHEQYF	TGTGCCAGCAGTGAATATCAAGGGCTAGCCGGCCACGAGCAGTACTTC	NA	16	TRBV6-1	TRBJ2-7	NA
CASSQVRDKLNYGYTF	TGTGCCAGCAGCCAAGTCCGGGACAAGTTAAACTATGGCTACACCTTC	NA	16	TRBV3-1/TRBV3-2	TRBJ1-2	NA
CASRRTEGYGYTF	TGTGCCAGTAGGCGGACAGAAGGCTATGGCTACACCTTC	NA	13	TRBV19	TRBJ1-2	NA
CASSPGTARGTGELFF	TGTGCCAGCAGCCCCGGGACAGCTCGGGGCACCGGGGAGCTGTTTTTT	few	16	TRBV28	TRBJ2-2	TRBD1
CASSPAPGTGVLLFF	TGCGCCAGCAGCCCGGCACCCGGGACAGGGGTACTACTGTTTTTT	NA	15	TRBV4-1	TRBJ1-4	TRBD1
CASSPSSSWRGNTEAFF	TGTGCCAGCTCACCTTCTTCCTCCTGGCGGGGGAACACTGAAGCTTTCTTT	NA	17	TRBV18	TRBJ1-1	NA
CASSAGHPNSPLHF	TGTGCCAGCAGCGCGGGCCATCCCAATTCACCCCTCCACTTT	NA	14	TRBV11-3	TRBJ1-6	NA
CASSLGGVSVGELFF	TGTGCCAGCAGCTTGGGGGGAGTGAGTGTCGGGGAGCTGTTTTTT	NA	15	TRBV5-6	TRBJ2-2	NA
CASSVAGLSGNTIYF	TGTGCCAGCAGCGTAGCAGGGCTCTCTGGAAACACCATATATTTT	NA	15	TRBV9	TRBJ1-3	NA
CASSSLGQGVYF	TGTGCCAGCAGCTCTCTGGGACAGGGAGTCTACTTC	NA	12	TRBV7-9	TRBJ2-7	TRBD1
CASSLADRGPYTQYF	TGTGCCAGCAGCTTAGCGGATAGGGGCCCTTATACGCAGTATTTT	NA	15	TRBV7-2	TRBJ2-3	NA
CASSQGQNYGYTF	TGTGCCAGCAGCCAAGGGCAGAACTATGGCTACACCTTC	NA	13	TRBV4-2	TRBJ1-2	NA
CASSDRDQETQYF	TGTGCCAGTTCGGACAGGGACCAAGAGACCCAGTACTTC	NA	13	TRBV19	TRBJ2-5	TRBD1
CASNQGNTIYF	TGTGCCAGCAATCAGGGGAACACCATATATTTT	NA	11	TRBV28	TRBJ1-3	NA
CASAGQASSYEQYF	TGTGCCAGCGCTGGACAGGCTTCTTCCTACGAGCAGTACTTC	NA	14	TRBV19	TRBJ2-7	TRBD1
CASRGFGRENTEAFF	TGTGCCAGCAGGGGATTTGGACGGGAGAACACTGAAGCTTTCTTT	NA	15	TRBV6-5	TRBJ1-1	NA
CASSSRGADTEAFF	TGTGCCAGCAGCTCCAGGGGTGCGGACACTGAAGCTTTCTTT	NA	14	TRBV7-9	TRBJ1-1	NA
CASRDRGTGELFF	TGTGCCAGCCGGGACAGGGGTACCGGGGAGCTGTTTTTT	few	13	TRBV19	TRBJ2-2	TRBD1
CASSVAGGPYNEQFF	TGTGCCAGCAGCGTCGCGGGGGGGCCTTACAATGAGCAGTTCTTC	NA	15	TRBV9	TRBJ2-1	TRBD2
CASSITGTTTEAFF	TGTGCCAGTAGTATTACAGGAACGACCACTGAAGCTTTCTTT	NA	14	TRBV19	TRBJ1-1	NA
CASSSWAGSNGNTIYF	TGTGCCAGCAGTTCCTGGGCAGGCTCGAACGGAAACACCATATATTTT	NA	16	TRBV6-5	TRBJ1-3	NA
CASSSGLAGGREQYF	TGTGCCAGCAGCTCCGGACTAGCGGGGGGACGAGAGCAGTACTTC	NA	15	TRBV7-9	TRBJ2-7	TRBD2
CASSLVQGVTDTQYF	TGTGCCAGCAGCTTAGTACAGGGGGTCACAGATACGCAGTATTTT	NA	15	TRBV5-5	TRBJ2-3	TRBD1